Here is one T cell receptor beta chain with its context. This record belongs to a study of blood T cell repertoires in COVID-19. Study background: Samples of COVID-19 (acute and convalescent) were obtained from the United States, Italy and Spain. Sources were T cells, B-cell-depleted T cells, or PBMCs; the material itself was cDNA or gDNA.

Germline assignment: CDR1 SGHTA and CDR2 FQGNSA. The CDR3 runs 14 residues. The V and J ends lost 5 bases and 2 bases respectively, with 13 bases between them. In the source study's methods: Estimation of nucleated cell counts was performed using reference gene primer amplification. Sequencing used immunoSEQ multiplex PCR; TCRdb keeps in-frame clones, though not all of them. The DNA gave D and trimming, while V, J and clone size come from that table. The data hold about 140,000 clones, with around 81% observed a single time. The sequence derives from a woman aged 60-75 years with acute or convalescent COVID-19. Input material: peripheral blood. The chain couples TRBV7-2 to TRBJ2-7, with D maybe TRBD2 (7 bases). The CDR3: CASSPQGRAYEQYF. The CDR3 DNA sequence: TGTGCCAGCAGCCCCCAGGGGAGGGCCTACGAGCAGTACTTC.